This TCR beta chain was obtained from a study of blood T cell repertoires in COVID-19. Clones were read by immunoSEQ multiplex PCR, and TCRdb kept only the in-frame ones, dropping some. The sample includes 150,000 to 200,000 clones, around 83% of them seen just once. V was clipped by 5 bases and J by 3 bases, with 9 bases between them. Per the germline V gene, CDR1 is MRHNA and CDR2 is SNTAGT. The length of the CDR3 is 13 residues. The sequencing input was peripheral blood. The sequence was obtained from an elderly woman in a cohort sampled during active or convalescent COVID-19. The chain employs TRBV6-4 and TRBJ2-3, with a tentative D call TRBD2 (6 bases). The CDR3 coding sequence is TGTGCCAGCAGTAGGGAGGAGACAGATACGCAGTATTTT. Its protein product is CASSREETDTQYF.